Below are 32 T cell receptor beta chains sequenced from a single sample in a study of HIV-infected patients and healthy controls. No cell fractionation was done, so the repertoire covers all unsorted peripheral blood T cells. Reverse transcription used around 540 ng RNA and constant-region primers for alpha and beta. Each of the alpha and beta chains got its own library through chain-specific third strand synthesis with indices. Each CDR3 protein gets one entry after TCRdb re-called the 5' RACE reads with MiXCR. This sample has thousands of distinct CDR3 sequences, with about 8.7% found just once. Specimen: blood, collected before antiretroviral therapy. These receptors all stem from an adult with HIV infection.

Judged by abundance, this clonotype is large. The genes are TRBV5-1 and TRBJ2-4, with D maybe TRBD2 (6 bases). Looked up from germline, CDR1 is SGHRS and CDR2 is YFSETQ. Trimming left V 6 bases short and J 7 bases short, with 11 bases between. CDR3 length: 12 residues. The CDR3: CASIGTGNIQYF. The DNA for the CDR3 is TGCGCCAGCATCGGGACTGGGAACATTCAGTACTTC. The variable domain in full, completed from reference TRBV5-1 and TRBJ2-4, reads KAGVTQTPRYLIKTRGQQVTLSCSPISGHRSVSWYQQTPGQGLQFLFEYFSETQRNKGNFPGRFSGRQFSNSRSEMNVSTLELGDSALYLCASIGTGNIQYFGAGTRLSVL.

Ten or more counts support this clonotype. The V gene is TRBV2, the J gene TRBJ1-2, with D hard to call. The V end lost 5 bases, the J end lost 3 bases, and 13 bases lay between the germline ends. From germline, CDR1 is SNHLY and CDR2 FYNNEI. The CDR3 consists of 14 residues. The CDR3 loop reads CASSPDDSDYGYTF. The CDR3 DNA is TGTGCCAGCAGTCCCGATGACTCGGACTATGGCTACACCTTC.

There are many counts of this clonotype. The chain joins TRBV12-3 or TRBV12-4 to TRBJ1-3; weak D call: TRBD1 (6 bases). V gave up 1 base and J gave up 8 bases, with 15 bases separating them. CDR3 length: 15 amino acids. DNA for the CDR3: TGTGCCAGCAGTTTAGTTTTCCCGGGGGCGGACACCATATATTTT. Protein sequence: CASSLVFPGADTIYF.

This clonotype is judged medium-sized. V is TRBV4-1 and J is TRBJ2-1; D might be TRBD1 or TRBD2, each matching 5 bases. Germline CDR1 and CDR2: MGHRA and YSYEKL. The CDR3 is made up of 14 amino acids. Trimming took off 0 bases at V and 8 bases at J, with 11 bases between the two ends. This chain's CDR3 is CASSQEPGTDEQFF. Here the CDR3 DNA reads TGCGCCAGCAGCCAAGAACCGGGGACCGATGAGCAGTTCTTC.

This clonotype turned up a few times. J is TRBJ1-5 and V is TRBV27, with D perhaps TRBD1 (5 bases). The CDR3 is 14 residues long. Germline lookup yields CDR1 MNHEY and CDR2 SMNVEV (reference sequence). V lost 3 bases and J lost 4, with 10 bases in between. CDR3 in DNA: TGTGCCAGCAGTTTCTCTGGGGGGAATCAGCCCCAGCATTTT. Its protein product is CASSFSGGNQPQHF.

This clonotype was seen at least ten times. The chain carries TRBV24-1 and TRBJ2-1; 12 nucleotides agree with TRBD2. This CDR3 has 19 amino acids. J lost 5 bases, V lost 0 bases, and 10 bases had no gene match. CDR1 KGHDR and CDR2 SFDVKD come from the germline V gene. The CDR3 here is CATSDLKGTSGRSHNEQFF. The DNA for the CDR3 is TGTGCCACCAGTGATTTGAAGGGAACTAGCGGGAGGTCACACAATGAGCAGTTCTTC.

This clonotype rates as medium-sized. The chain joins TRBV4-1 to TRBJ2-3, with TRBD1 identical over 7 bases. V lost 0 bases and J lost 4; bases outside the gene matches: 4. CDR3 length: 15 residues. CDR1 and CDR2 (germline): MGHRA, YSYEKL. CDR3 amino acids: CASSQDTGEADTQYF. The CDR3 region has the DNA TGCGCCAGCAGCCAAGATACAGGGGAAGCAGATACGCAGTATTTT.

This clonotype qualifies as medium-sized. V and J are TRBV5-1 and TRBJ2-3, with D hard to call. Germline V CDR1 and CDR2: SGHRS, YFSETQ. The CDR3 totals 13 residues. Trimming removed 5 bases from V and 3 bases from J, with 10 bases in between. CDR3 nucleotide sequence: TGCGCCAGCAGTGGAGTTGGTACAGATACGCAGTATTTT. Translation: CASSGVGTDTQYF.

In its sample, this clonotype ranks as medium-sized (0.01 to 0.1%). This chain links TRBV4-2 with TRBJ1-4; D is perhaps TRBD1 (5 bases). Germline V gene data show CDR1 as LGHNA and CDR2 as YNFKEQ. The V and J ends lost 3 bases and 6 bases respectively, with 17 bases between them. This CDR3 is 16 amino acids long. DNA for the CDR3: TGTGCCAGCAGCCAGCGAGAGGTCTTAGGGGATGAAAAACTGTTTTTT. This encodes CASSQREVLGDEKLFF.

This clonotype is medium-sized. This chain joins TRBV10-3 and TRBJ2-3; D gene ambiguous. CDR1 is ENHRY and CDR2 is SYGVKD in the germline V gene. Trimming left V 0 bases short and J 1 base short, with 5 bases between. The CDR3 spans 14 residues. The CDR3 DNA is TGTGCCATCAGTGAGTCGACCGGCACAGATACGCAGTATTTT. This gives the protein CAISESTGTDTQYF.

This clonotype was counted ten times or more. The V gene is TRBV5-4, the J gene TRBJ2-5; TRBD1 matches 7 bases. J gave up 5 bases and V 3 bases, and 4 bases lay outside the gene matches. This CDR3 contains 13 residues. The germline V gene has CDR1 SGHNT and CDR2 YYREEE (reference sequence). The CDR3 coding sequence is TGTGCCAGCAGCTCGACAGGGCTGGAGACCCAGTACTTC. The encoded protein is CASSSTGLETQYF.

This clonotype rates as medium-sized. The gene calls are TRBV27 and TRBJ1-2; D possibly corresponds to TRBD1 (5 bases). Germline CDR1 is MNHEY and CDR2 is SMNVEV (reference sequence). The CDR3 covers 15 residues. V lost 3 bases and J lost 6, with 17 bases in between. The DNA of the CDR3 is TGTGCCAGCAGTTTTTCGGGGCGCGGTGGTAATGGCTACACCTTC. It codes for CASSFSGRGGNGYTF.

The V and J genes are TRBV12-3 or TRBV12-4 and TRBJ2-7; 7 bases map to TRBD2. Trimming removed 5 bases from V and 2 bases from J; junction bases left unmatched: 9. This CDR3 is 15 amino acids long. The CDR3 nucleotides are TGTGCCAGCAGTCCATCTAGCGGTAAACCCTACGAGCAGTACTTC. Its protein product is CASSPSSGKPYEQYF.

This clonotype showed up many times. V is TRBV7-8 and J is TRBJ2-2; D uncertain. The CDR3 contains 15 residues. V lost 3 bases and J lost 2, with 10 bases in between. Germline assignment: CDR1 SGHVS and CDR2 FQNEAQ. The CDR3 protein is CASSFSWGNTGELFF. The DNA for the CDR3 is TGTGCCAGCAGCTTTTCGTGGGGAAACACCGGGGAGCTGTTTTTT.

This clonotype has ten or more counts. V gene TRBV7-2 combines with J gene TRBJ2-1; D remains unclear. From germline, CDR1 is SGHTA and CDR2 FQGNSA. Trimming took off 5 bases at V and 6 bases at J, with 14 bases between the two ends. The CDR3 is made up of 14 amino acids. The CDR3 DNA sequence: TGTGCCAGCAGCCCAATAGTGAGCTTCAATGAGCAGTTCTTC. Translated: CASSPIVSFNEQFF.

By share of the sample, this clonotype is medium-sized (0.01 to 0.1%). CDR3 coding DNA: TGTGCCAGCAGCCTGAACCGGTTTGCGCAGTATTTT. Protein: CASSLNRFAQYF. The chain carries TRBV2 and TRBJ2-3, with D unresolved. CDR1 and CDR2 (germline): SNHLY, FYNNEI. V dropped 6 bases and J dropped 10 bases, with 14 bases sitting between them. This CDR3 contains 12 residues.

By sample fraction, this clonotype is medium-sized (0.01 to 0.1%). V gene TRBV4-2 combines with J gene TRBJ2-3; D remains ambiguous. Trimming removed 0 bases from V and 6 bases from J, with 13 bases in between. CDR1 is LGHNA, CDR2 YNFKEQ, per germline. The CDR3 runs to 15 residues. CDR3 sequence (DNA): TGTGCCAGCAGCCAAGATTGGGTGAAGACGGATACGCAGTATTTT. Its translation is CASSQDWVKTDTQYF.

This clonotype ranks as medium-sized. CDR3 bases: TGTGCCAGCAGCTTCACTAGCGGGTCCTCAGATACGCAGTATTTT. Its protein is CASSFTSGSSDTQYF. The V call is TRBV7-9, the J call TRBJ2-3; 9 bases match TRBD2. The trim removed 3 bases at V and 4 bases at J, leaving 5 bases unmatched. This CDR3 is 15 amino acids long. Germline CDR1 is SEHNR and CDR2 is FQNEAQ (reference sequence).

Sample share makes this clonotype medium-sized. The rearrangement joins TRBV2 to TRBJ2-5, with D hard to call. Trimming cost V 7 bases and J 2 bases, with 8 bases left between them. Germline V gene sequence: CDR1 SNHLY, CDR2 FYNNEI. The CDR3 contains 12 residues. The DNA of the CDR3 is TGTGCCAGCATGGTGAAACAAGAGACCCAGTACTTC. It translates to CASMVKQETQYF.

Within the sample, this clonotype is medium-sized (0.01 to 0.1%). The gene calls are TRBV14 and TRBJ2-1; 11 nucleotides line up with TRBD2. Trimming removed 4 bases from V and 9 bases from J; junction bases left unmatched: 14. CDR1 is SGHDN, CDR2 FVKESK, per germline. The CDR3 is 17 amino acids. CDR3 residues: CASSRTSGRGLAGEQFF. The CDR3 coding sequence is TGTGCCAGCAGCCGTACTAGCGGGAGAGGACTGGCCGGTGAGCAGTTCTTC.

This clonotype appeared a few times. The chain combines TRBV24-1 with TRBJ2-1, with D possibly TRBD2 on 6 matching bases. This CDR3 spans 13 amino acids. Germline assignment: CDR1 KGHDR and CDR2 SFDVKD. V shed 9 bases and J shed 4 bases, with 12 bases lying between them. CDR3 in amino acids: CATHHGRYNEQFF. In DNA form, the CDR3 reads TGTGCCACCCATCACGGGAGATACAATGAGCAGTTCTTC.

This clonotype was seen more than once but under ten times. The rearrangement uses TRBV5-5 and TRBJ2-3; D is unclear. The CDR3 loop spans 14 amino acids. Trimming stripped 0 bases from V and 6 bases from J, with 11 bases between. Germline loops: CDR1 SGHKS, CDR2 YYEKEE (reference sequence). In DNA form, the CDR3 reads TGTGCCAGCAGCTTGGTACCCCGAAGGGATACGCAGTATTTT. As protein: CASSLVPRRDTQYF.

Ten or more counts support this clonotype. The V and J genes are TRBV15 and TRBJ2-1; 7 bases align to TRBD2. The length of the CDR3 is 15 residues. Looked up from germline, CDR1 is LNHNV and CDR2 is YYDKDF (reference sequence). The trim removed 7 bases at V and 5 bases at J, leaving 11 bases unmatched. This CDR3 reads CATIKRGEGNNEQFF. CDR3 coding DNA: TGTGCCACCATCAAGAGAGGGGAGGGGAACAATGAGCAGTTCTTC.

This clonotype was seen ten or more times. The chain employs TRBV7-2 and TRBJ2-1; TRBD2 matches at 7 bases. Germline CDR1 SGHTA, CDR2 FQGNSA. The CDR3 loop spans 15 amino acids. J lost 7 bases, V lost 1 base, and 7 bases had no gene match. In DNA form, the CDR3 reads TGTGCCAGCAGCTTAGTCTGGCGGGAGTGGAATGAGCAGTTCTTC. It codes for CASSLVWREWNEQFF.

This clonotype was detected ten times or more. The chain uses TRBV5-1 and TRBJ2-1; 10 nucleotides agree with TRBD2. V lost 4 bases to trimming and J lost 0 bases; unmatched junction nucleotides: 1. The CDR3 is 15 residues long. CDR1 is SGHRS and CDR2 is YFSETQ in the germline V gene. The CDR3 nucleotides read TGCGCCAGCAGCAGGACTAGCGGCTCCTACAATGAGCAGTTCTTC. It yields the protein CASSRTSGSYNEQFF.

In this sample, this clonotype turned up many times. This rearrangement joins TRBV19 to TRBJ2-2; D is perhaps TRBD2 (5 bases). Trimming took 5 bases from V and 7 from J, leaving 11 bases between them. The CDR3 runs to 13 residues. The germline CDR1 and CDR2 sequences are LNHDA and SQIVND (reference sequence). The CDR3 loop reads CASSASTRGELFF. CDR3 DNA sequence: TGTGCCAGTAGTGCTAGCACTCGCGGGGAGCTGTTTTTT.

In nucleotides, the CDR3 is TGCGCCAGCAGCTTGGACAGGTCTGGAAACACCATATATTTT. Translating it yields CASSLDRSGNTIYF. The chain couples TRBV5-1 to TRBJ1-3; possibly TRBD1 for D (5 bases). The CDR3 length is 14 residues. V lost 0 bases, J lost 1 base, and 5 bases lay in between. The germline gives CDR1 SGHRS, CDR2 YFSETQ.

This clonotype occurred many times. This sequence joins TRBV7-2 and TRBJ1-1, with unresolved D. The V end was cut by 5 bases, the J end by 1 base, with 11 bases between. Germline loops: CDR1 SGHTA, CDR2 FQGNSA. The CDR3 consists of 14 residues. DNA of the CDR3: TGTGCCAGCAGCCCGCAGGTCCGGAACACTGAAGCTTTCTTT. It translates to CASSPQVRNTEAFF.

This chain joins TRBV23-1 and TRBJ2-7; D perhaps matches TRBD2 (7 bases). TRBV23-1 carries the ORF label, with uncertain function. The CDR3 totals 14 residues. With 5 bases removed from V and 4 bases from J, the gap between germline ends came to 15 bases. The CDR3 reads CASSRGGGLYEQYV. CDR3 nucleotides: TGCGCCAGCAGTAGAGGGGGAGGGTTGTACGAGCAGTACGTC.

The J gene is TRBJ2-4, the V gene TRBV20-1; perhaps TRBD1 as D (6 bases). The CDR3 contains 14 residues. The germline V gene encodes CDR1 DFQATT and CDR2 SNEGSKA (reference sequence). Between the trimmed V and J ends, which lost 6 bases and 1 base, there was a span of 13 bases. The CDR3 spells CSAHPDRAKNIQYF. The CDR3 DNA is TGCAGTGCGCACCCCGACAGGGCCAAAAACATTCAGTACTTC.

In this sample, this clonotype turned up many times. The CDR3 spells CASSDRFGSGELFF. The CDR3 DNA is TGTGCCAGCAGTGATAGGTTCGGGTCCGGGGAGCTGTTTTTT. This rearrangement joins TRBV6-1 to TRBJ2-2; D gene ambiguous. Trimming pared 3 bases from V and 6 bases from J, leaving 11 bases between. Germline CDR1 reads MNHNS; CDR2 reads SASEGT. This CDR3 is 14 amino acids long.

This clonotype is medium-sized. The genes are TRBV6-2 or TRBV6-3 and TRBJ2-3, with D hard to call. This CDR3 contains 11 residues. V lost 0 bases, J lost 7 bases, and 2 bases lay in between. Germline V lookup: CDR1 MNHEY, CDR2 SVGEGT. The CDR3 nucleotides read TGTGCCAGCAGTTACTCGAATACGCAGTATTTT. Protein sequence: CASSYSNTQYF.